This T cell receptor beta chain is from a study of PD-1 blockade in classical Hodgkin lymphoma. Turning to the study itself: The nivolumab dose that patients received was 3 mg/kg, given intravenously every 2 weeks.

Study-wide results and caveats: Baseline TCR diversity was reportedly lower in newly diagnosed patients than in healthy donors. It was reported as lower still in relapsed/refractory patients.

TCRdb's table, derived via immunoSEQ multiplex PCR, lists solely in-frame clones and lacks some. The sample lists 25,000 to 35,000 clones; 70% were seen once. Every patient relapsed after autologous stem cell transplantation, and brentuximab vedotin exposure varied. The CDR3 extends over 15 amino acids. This clone was seen a few times. Its antigen is still unknown. This receptor was obtained from a human donor with classical Hodgkin lymphoma. The chain uses TRBV21-1 and TRBJ1-5; whether TRBD1, the table's D call, matches the DNA was not checked. TRBV21-1 is a pseudogene segment. Material: peripheral blood mononuclear cells (PBMCs), obtained before the second cycle of nivolumab. Here the CDR3 reads CASSKDRGSNQPQHF. The CDR3 DNA follows: TGTGCCAGCAGCAAAGATAGGGGGAGCAATCAGCCCCAGCATTTT.